Listed here are 30 T cell receptor beta chains from one sample, sequenced in a study of blood T cell repertoires in COVID-19. Clones were sequenced by immunoSEQ multiplex PCR, and TCRdb holds only the in-frame ones, with some missing. The sample lists about 310,000 clones; around 85% were seen once. Sequenced sample: PBMCs or T cells enriched from blood (not recorded which). Receptors originate from a woman younger than 45 who had been exposed to COVID-19.

This chain uses TRBV28 with TRBJ2-7, with 7 bases aligning to TRBD2. The CDR3 spans 15 residues. The ends lost 1 base at V and 2 bases at J; junction bases unmatched: 5. The germline gives CDR1 MDHEN, CDR2 SYDVKM. The CDR3, as DNA: TGTGCCAGCAGTTTATTGGTAGCGGGCCCCTACGAGCAGTACTTC. It translates to CASSLLVAGPYEQYF.

J is TRBJ1-5 and V is TRBV2, with 7 nucleotides matching TRBD1. J gave up 10 bases and V 7 bases, and 13 bases lay outside the gene matches. CDR1 is SNHLY and CDR2 is FYNNEI in the germline V gene. The CDR3 totals 14 residues. As DNA, the CDR3 is TGTGCCAGCAATACCAGGGGGTTATTCAAACCCCAGCATTTT. Amino acid sequence: CASNTRGLFKPQHF.

With regard to this clone: The same CDR3 arises from other DNA sequences in this sample as well. The gene calls are TRBV27 and TRBJ2-3, with D uncertain. CDR3 size: 14 residues. V was pared by 2 bases and J by 0 bases, with 6 bases between. CDR1 and CDR2 (germline): MNHEY, SMNVEV (reference sequence). CDR3 DNA sequence: TGTGCCAGCAGTTTAAGCTCTAGCACAGATACGCAGTATTTT. Protein product: CASSLSSSTDTQYF.

The chain links TRBV6-5 to TRBJ2-4, with 10 bases aligning to TRBD1. The CDR3 is 13 amino acids. The J segment lost 8 bases and the V segment lost 9 bases, leaving 7 bases of the junction unmatched. Germline lookup yields CDR1 MNHEY and CDR2 SVGAGI. Written as DNA, the CDR3 is TGTGCCAGGCGGACAGGGGGAGAGGACATTCAGTACTTC. Residues: CARRTGGEDIQYF.

The chain links TRBV28 to TRBJ1-5; 8 positions match TRBD1. Germline loops: CDR1 MDHEN, CDR2 SYDVKM. There are 14 residues in the CDR3. The junction had 5 bases not matched to a gene; V was cut back by 7 bases and J by 3 bases. The CDR3 DNA sequence: TGTGCCAGCACCGGGACAGGCAACAATCAGCCCCAGCATTTT. Its protein product is CASTGTGNNQPQHF.

This chain connects TRBV3-1 (or the pseudogene TRBV3-2) to TRBJ2-7, with TRBD2 identical over 7 bases. The germline gives CDR1 LGHDT, CDR2 YNNKEL (reference sequence). The junction had 6 bases not matched to a gene; V was cut back by 1 base and J by 3 bases. The CDR3 totals 15 residues. The CDR3 DNA reads TGTGCCAGCAGCCAAGGAGTTGGGGGGGGCTACGAGCAGTACTTC. This translates into CASSQGVGGGYEQYF.

The V and J genes are TRBV7-2 and TRBJ2-3; 7 bases align to TRBD2. The J segment lost 1 base and the V segment lost 1 base, leaving 8 bases of the junction unmatched. The CDR3 has 17 amino acids. The germline V gene encodes CDR1 SGHTA and CDR2 FQGNSA. DNA of the CDR3: TGTGCCAGCAGCTTAGGAGCGGGGCTCTTTGGCACAGATACGCAGTATTTT. It yields the protein CASSLGAGLFGTDTQYF.

This clone showed up just once. The V call is TRBV29-1, the J call TRBJ2-5; 9 nucleotides align to TRBD1. The J segment lost 5 bases and the V segment lost 6 bases, leaving 4 bases of the junction unmatched. The CDR3 runs to 12 residues. The germline CDR1 and CDR2 sequences are SQVTM and ANQGSEA. The CDR3 bases are TGCAGCGTGGGACAGGGCTTTGAGACCCAGTACTTC. As protein: CSVGQGFETQYF.

The rearrangement links TRBV5-4 to TRBJ1-2; tentative D call: TRBD1 (5 bases). V gave up 5 bases and J gave up 3 bases, with 11 bases separating them. Per germline, CDR1 SGHNT and CDR2 YYREEE (reference sequence). This CDR3 has 13 amino acids. The DNA of the CDR3 is TGTGCCAGCAGAAAACAGGTAGACTATGGCTACACCTTC. Its protein is CASRKQVDYGYTF.

V gene TRBV9 combines with J gene TRBJ2-1, with 8 bases that match TRBD2. The V segment lost 3 bases and the J segment 3 bases; nucleotides outside the gene matches: 5. The CDR3 is made up of 15 amino acids. The V gene's germline CDR1 is SGDLS and CDR2 YYNGEE. The CDR3 region has the DNA TGTGCCAGCAGCGGTAGCGGGACGATCTACAATGAGCAGTTCTTC. Encoded protein: CASSGSGTIYNEQFF.

Turning to this clone: The junction shows a germline mismatch at one end, possibly a read error. V is TRBV7-7 and J is TRBJ2-3; 8 bases align to TRBD2. This CDR3 comprises 18 residues. The germline CDR1 and CDR2 sequences are SSHAT and FNYEAQ (reference sequence). CDR3 in amino acids: CASSRGGGAQPSTDTQYF. The CDR3 bases are TGTGCTAGCAGCCGGGGGGGAGGAGCGCAACCTAGCACAGATACGCAGTATTTT.

In this sample, this clone turned up once. The rearrangement uses TRBV24-1 and TRBJ2-3, with 8 bases aligning to TRBD1. The ends lost 9 bases at V and 4 bases at J; junction bases unmatched: 11. The CDR3 totals 15 residues. CDR1 and CDR2 from the germline V gene are KGHDR and SFDVKD. CDR3: CATGSDGQGSDTQYF. The CDR3 nucleotides are TGTGCCACCGGGTCCGACGGACAGGGATCAGATACGCAGTATTTT.

This rearrangement joins TRBV7-2 to TRBJ1-2, with 7 bases matching TRBD1. The trim removed 6 bases at V and 4 bases at J, leaving 17 bases unmatched. The CDR3 spans 17 residues. Germline V gives CDR1 SGHTA, CDR2 FQGNSA. DNA of the CDR3: TGTGCCAGCAGTTTCGACAGGGTATCACTTTCGGTCTATGGCTACACCTTC. The encoded protein is CASSFDRVSLSVYGYTF.

The CDR3 sequence: CASSSPSGRAEDTQYF. Here the CDR3 DNA reads TGTGCCAGCAGCTCCCCTAGCGGGAGGGCCGAGGATACGCAGTATTTT. This chain uses TRBV7-9 with TRBJ2-3; the match to TRBD2 covers 12 bases. The CDR3 contains 16 residues. CDR1 and CDR2 from the germline V gene are SEHNR and FQNEAQ (reference sequence). Losses at the gene ends were 4 bases for V and 6 bases for J; bases not matched to a gene: 8.

This clone was seen a few times. The rearrangement uses TRBV7-3 and TRBJ2-1; 9 bases match TRBD2. This CDR3 spans 12 amino acids. With V trimmed by 4 bases and J by 9 bases, 1 base remained unmatched. Germline loops: CDR1 SGHTA, CDR2 FQGTGA. CDR3 in amino acids: CASSSREGEQFF. In DNA, the CDR3 is TGTGCCAGCAGCTCGCGGGAGGGTGAGCAGTTCTTC. The full variable domain, in which reference TRBV7-3 and TRBJ2-1 provide the parts outside the CDR3, is GAGVSQTPSNKVTEKGKYVELRCDPISGHTALYWYRQSLGQGPEFLIYFQGTGAADDSGLPNDRFFAVRPEGSVSTLKIQRTERGDSAVYLCASSSREGEQFFGPGTRLTVL.

The V gene is TRBV2, the J gene TRBJ1-5; 8 bases map to TRBD1. V was pared by 6 bases and J by 3 bases, with 10 bases of the junction left unmatched. The CDR3 extends over 16 amino acids. Germline values: CDR1 SNHLY, CDR2 FYNNEI. CDR3 nucleotide sequence: TGTGCCAGCAGGGCCCTGGACAGGGCTACCAATCAGCCCCAGCATTTT. Its protein product is CASRALDRATNQPQHF.

The chain uses TRBV20-1 and TRBJ2-7, with D perhaps matching TRBD1 (5 bases). The CDR3 runs to 15 residues. V lost 3 bases to trimming and J lost 0 bases, with 15 bases between them. Germline V gene lookup returns CDR1 DFQATT and CDR2 SNEGSKA (reference sequence). The CDR3 region has the DNA TGCAGTGCTAGTAGCCAGGGTTATGGCTCCTACGAGCAGTACTTC. Its protein product is CSASSQGYGSYEQYF.

The V gene is TRBV21-1, the J gene TRBJ2-1; no DNA check was done on the table's D call, TRBD1. TRBV21-1 is assigned pseudogene status. This CDR3 region has 16 residues. This chain's CDR3 is CASSKVGLPFRYEQFF. In DNA, the CDR3 is TGTGCCAGCAGCAAAGTGGGCCTACCCTTTCGGTATGAGCAGTTCTTC.

V is TRBV18 and J is TRBJ1-1; 7 bases are a match to TRBD1. After removal of 3 bases from V and 3 bases from J, the junction contained 1 base not matched to a gene. Per germline, CDR1 KGHSH and CDR2 LQKENI. This CDR3 is built from 13 residues. Here the CDR3 DNA reads TGTGCCAGCTCACCCGACAGGGACACTGAAGCTTTCTTT. It translates to CASSPDRDTEAFF.

CDR3 sequence: CASSTGATNEKLFF. CDR3 DNA sequence: TGCGCCAGCTCGACAGGTGCAACTAATGAAAAACTGTTTTTT. The rearrangement links TRBV5-1 to TRBJ1-4, with D possibly matching TRBD1 (6 bases). The germline gives CDR1 SGHRS, CDR2 YFSETQ. V was pared by 7 bases and J by 0 bases, with 10 bases between. The CDR3 has 14 residues.

V is TRBV30 and J is TRBJ1-4; 9 bases are shared with TRBD1. Germline CDR1 and CDR2: GTSNPN and SVGIG (reference sequence). V gave up 5 bases and J gave up 11 bases; unmatched junction bases: 12. CDR3 length: 14 residues. The CDR3: CAWALGTGFGKLFF. For the CDR3, the DNA is TGTGCCTGGGCCCTAGGGACAGGGTTTGGGAAACTGTTTTTT. The whole variable domain, remainder taken from reference TRBV30 and TRBJ1-4, is SQTIHQWPATLVQPVGSPLSLECTVEGTSNPNLYWYRQAAGRGLQLLFYSVGIGQISSEVPQNLSASRPQDRQFILSSKKLLLSDSGFYLCAWALGTGFGKLFFGSGTQLSVL.

The chain recombines TRBV6-5 with TRBJ2-7; no firm D call. CDR3 length equals 13 residues. Trimming removed 2 bases from V and 2 bases from J, with 7 bases in between. Germline V gene data show CDR1 as MNHEY and CDR2 as SVGAGI. The CDR3: CASSYTDPYEQYF. In DNA, the CDR3 is TGTGCCAGCAGTTACACAGATCCCTACGAGCAGTACTTC.

This CDR3 reads CASTPTSLSSYEQYF. CDR3 DNA sequence: TGTGCCAGCACCCCTACTAGCCTAAGCTCCTACGAGCAGTACTTC. The chain joins TRBV5-6 to TRBJ2-7; tentative D call: TRBD2 (6 bases). This CDR3 contains 15 residues. V was cut by 6 bases and J by 0 bases, with 16 bases left in between. CDR1 is SGHDT and CDR2 is YYEEEE in the germline V gene. Full variable domain (outside the CDR3, taken from reference TRBV5-6 and TRBJ2-7): DAGVTQSPTHLIKTRGQQVTLRCSPKSGHDTVSWYQQALGQGPQFIFQYYEEEERQRGNFPDRFSGHQFPNYSSELNVNALLLGDSALYLCASTPTSLSSYEQYFGPGTRLTVT.

This chain uses TRBV4-3 with TRBJ2-4; 13 positions agree with TRBD2. There are 17 residues in the CDR3. Losses at the gene ends were 3 bases for V and 3 bases for J; bases not matched to a gene: 5. CDR1 and CDR2 from the germline V gene are LGHNA and YSLEER. CDR3 in DNA: TGCGCCAGCAGCCAGCGAGGACTAGCGGGGGACAAAAACATTCAGTACTTC. Residues: CASSQRGLAGDKNIQYF.

The sample holds one count of this clone. This chain links TRBV2 with TRBJ1-1; D might be TRBD1 (5 bases). This CDR3 has 14 residues. The germline V gene has CDR1 SNHLY and CDR2 FYNNEI. The ends were cut back, 8 bases at V and 4 bases at J, with 17 bases in the middle. CDR3: CASGGYRQSTEAFF. The CDR3 coding sequence is TGTGCCAGCGGGGGGTACAGACAGAGCACTGAAGCTTTCTTT. The variable domain in full, completed from reference TRBV2 and TRBJ1-1, reads EPEVTQTPSHQVTQMGQEVILRCVPISNHLYFYWYRQILGQKVEFLVSFYNNEISEKSEIFDDQFSVERPDGSNFTLKIRSTKLEDSAMYFCASGGYRQSTEAFFGQGTRLTVV.

The chain carries TRBV30 and TRBJ2-7; D might be TRBD2 (6 bases). V was shortened by 2 bases and J by 6 bases, with 14 bases between the two germline ends. Germline CDR1 reads GTSNPN; CDR2 reads SVGIG (reference sequence). The CDR3 is 13 amino acids. The CDR3 nucleotides are TGTGCCTGGAGTACGAGAGGGCGGGGCGAGCAGTACTTC. Its protein product is CAWSTRGRGEQYF.

The rearrangement links TRBV5-1 to TRBJ1-6; D remains unclear. V was clipped by 8 bases and J by 6 bases, with 15 bases between them. The CDR3 covers 14 residues. CDR1 and CDR2 from the germline V gene are SGHRS and YFSETQ. The CDR3, as DNA: TGCGCCAGTAGTAGGTCGGGGTTTAATTCACCCCTCCACTTT. Translation: CASSRSGFNSPLHF.

This chain connects TRBV9 to TRBJ1-2, with 7 bases matching TRBD1. This CDR3 region has 14 residues. Germline CDR1 and CDR2: SGDLS and YYNGEE. Trimming at V came to 7 bases and at J to 3 bases, leaving 9 bases not matched to a gene. CDR3 in DNA: TGTGCCAGCTCATCGGGGACAGAACACTATGGCTACACCTTC. Translated: CASSSGTEHYGYTF.

The chain recombines TRBV7-3 with TRBJ2-5; 9 bases match TRBD2. Germline CDR1 and CDR2: SGHTA and FQGTGA. J lost 0 bases, V lost 2 bases, and 10 bases had no gene match. The CDR3 is 18 amino acids. The CDR3 here is CASSLGPSGALYQETQYF. DNA for the CDR3: TGTGCCAGCAGCTTAGGGCCTAGCGGGGCCCTCTACCAAGAGACCCAGTACTTC.

The chain links TRBV11-2 to TRBJ2-3, with 10 bases fitting TRBD2. The CDR3 is 15 amino acids. V was clipped by 3 bases and J by 4 bases; unmatched bases: 4. Germline V lookup: CDR1 SGHAT, CDR2 FQNNGV. For the CDR3, the DNA is TGTGCCAGCAGCTTTTTAGCGGGGGGTTCAGATACGCAGTATTTT. Its protein is CASSFLAGGSDTQYF.